The T cell receptor beta chain described here comes from a study of T-cell memory formation after mild COVID-19. Study in general: TCR clusters mostly belonged to single donors. The study, taken as a whole, reports: There was a balanced CD4/CD8 profile in clones contracting day 15 to 85, and later expanders leaned CD4+. Some SARS-CoV-2-responding clones were already detected in memory before infection.

The junction had 8 bases not matched to a gene; V was cut back by 4 bases and J by 5 bases. The CDR3 covers 17 residues. The V gene's germline CDR1 is SEHNR and CDR2 FQNEAQ (reference sequence). 5'RACE primed at constant segments yielded TCR alpha and TCR beta cDNA libraries bearing sample barcodes and UMIs. TCRdb passed the 5' RACE reads through MiXCR, listing each CDR3 protein once. The sample gives around 300,000 distinct CDR3 sequences, approximately 19% of which show up once; over 20% is in the top ten. Remarks on this clonotype: What it recognizes is unknown.

The sequenced sample was PBMCs or a T cell subset sorted from them (not recorded which). The receptor was derived from a man younger than 35 who had mild COVID-19 (a few samples of this study predate the infection). Cell type and time point are not known. V is TRBV7-9 and J is TRBJ1-6; 10 bases are a match to TRBD1. CDR3 loop: CASSSGQGMSNNSPLHF. The CDR3 region has the DNA TGTGCCAGCAGCTCGGGACAGGGGATGTCAAATAATTCACCCCTCCACTTT.